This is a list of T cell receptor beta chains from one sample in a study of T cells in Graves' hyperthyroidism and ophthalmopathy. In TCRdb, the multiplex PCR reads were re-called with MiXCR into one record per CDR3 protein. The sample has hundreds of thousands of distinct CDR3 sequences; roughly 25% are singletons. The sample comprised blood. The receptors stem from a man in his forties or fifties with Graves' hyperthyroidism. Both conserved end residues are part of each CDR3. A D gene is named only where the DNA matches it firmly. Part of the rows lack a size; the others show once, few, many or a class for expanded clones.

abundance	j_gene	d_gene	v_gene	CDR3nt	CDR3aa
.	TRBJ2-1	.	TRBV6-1	TGTGCCAGCAGTGGAGCCTATGAGCAGTTCTTC	CASSGAYEQFF
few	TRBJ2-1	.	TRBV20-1	TGCAGTGCAAAGAAACTAAGCTCCACGTACAATGAGCAGTTCTTC	CSAKKLSSTYNEQFF
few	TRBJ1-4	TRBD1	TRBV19	TGTGCCAGTAGTATATTGGACAGGATTGGCACTAATGAAAAACTGTTTTTT	CASSILDRIGTNEKLFF
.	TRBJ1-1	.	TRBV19	TGTGCCAGTAGTATGCGGGCCCAGAACACTGAAGCTTTCTTT	CASSMRAQNTEAFF
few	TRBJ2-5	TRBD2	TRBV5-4	TGTGCCAGCAGCTTGTCGCCAGCGGGAGGCCAAGAGACCCAGTACTTC	CASSLSPAGGQETQYF
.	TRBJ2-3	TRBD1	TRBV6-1	TGTGCCAGCAGTGCCCGGGGACAGGGGGGCACAGATACGCAGTATTTT	CASSARGQGGTDTQYF
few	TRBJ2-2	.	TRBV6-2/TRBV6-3	TGTGCCAGCAGTTTCAGGGAGAACACCGGGGAGCTGTTTTTT	CASSFRENTGELFF
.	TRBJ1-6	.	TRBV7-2	TGTGCCAGCAGCTTGGATGAGGCGGGAATCTCACCCCTCCACTTT	CASSLDEAGISPLHF
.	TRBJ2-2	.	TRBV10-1	TGCGCCAGCAGTGCTGGGGCCGGGGAGCTGTTTTTT	CASSAGAGELFF
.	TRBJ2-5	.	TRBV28	TGTGCCAGCAGTTTATGGGCAGGGTTAGAGACCCAGTACTTC	CASSLWAGLETQYF